The next 24 T cell receptor beta chains were all read from a single sample in a study of early T cells in non-severe SARS-CoV-2 infection. MiXCR was run by TCRdb on the 5' RACE reads, yielding one entry per CDR3 protein. The sample consists of 55,000 to 65,000 distinct CDR3 sequences, roughly an eighth of them appearing once. Material: whole blood, obtained at baseline. The receptors were gathered from an adult who was a healthcare worker with PCR-confirmed SARS-CoV-2 infection or an uninfected control (not recorded which).

The V and J genes are TRBV11-2 and TRBJ2-7; D is undetermined. Germline CDR1 SGHAT, CDR2 FQNNGV. Trimming took 5 bases from V and 7 from J, leaving 9 bases between them. The CDR3 runs 11 residues. The DNA for the CDR3 is TGTGCCAGCAGCCCCCATGAGGAGCAGTACTTC. It yields the protein CASSPHEEQYF. Drawing the rest from reference TRBV11-2 and TRBJ2-7, the complete variable domain is EAGVAQSPRYKIIEKRQSVAFWCNPISGHATLYWYQQILGQGPKLLIQFQNNGVVDDSQLPKDRFSAERLKGVDSTLKIQPAKLEDSAVYLCASSPHEEQYFGPGTRLTVT.

This clonotype appeared many times. The rearrangement links TRBV11-2 to TRBJ2-1; 7 bases line up with TRBD2. J was trimmed by 4 bases and V by 6 bases; bases with no gene match: 9. Germline loops: CDR1 SGHAT, CDR2 FQNNGV. This CDR3 has 15 residues. The CDR3 DNA reads as TGTGCCAGCAGGTATGCTAGCGGAGGATACAATGAGCAGTTCTTC. Translating gives CASRYASGGYNEQFF. The full variable domain, its missing parts supplied by reference TRBV11-2 and TRBJ2-1, is EAGVAQSPRYKIIEKRQSVAFWCNPISGHATLYWYQQILGQGPKLLIQFQNNGVVDDSQLPKDRFSAERLKGVDSTLKIQPAKLEDSAVYLCASRYASGGYNEQFFGPGTRLTVL.

This clonotype was picked up a small number of times. The chain joins TRBV5-1 to TRBJ1-6, with D maybe TRBD1 (5 bases). The V and J ends lost 4 bases and 7 bases respectively, with 9 bases between them. This CDR3 has 13 amino acids. The germline V gene has CDR1 SGHRS and CDR2 YFSETQ. This CDR3 is CASSVDTNSPLHF. The CDR3 region has the DNA TGCGCCAGCAGCGTGGACACAAATTCACCCCTCCACTTT.

The rearrangement links TRBV20-1 to TRBJ2-1, with a weak D call TRBD2 (7 bases). The germline gives CDR1 DFQATT, CDR2 SNEGSKA (reference sequence). This CDR3 has 16 residues. V shed 3 bases and J shed 0 bases, with 15 bases lying between them. The CDR3 is CSASAEGGGSYNEQFF. Here the CDR3 DNA reads TGCAGTGCTAGCGCGGAGGGAGGGGGCTCCTACAATGAGCAGTTCTTC.

The chain recombines TRBV4-3 with TRBJ2-6, with TRBD1 identical over 7 bases. CDR3 length equals 17 residues. The J segment lost 4 bases and the V segment lost 2 bases, leaving 8 bases of the junction unmatched. Per germline, CDR1 LGHNA and CDR2 YSLEER. CDR3 region: CASSQTSTGLGANVLTF. In DNA form, the CDR3 reads TGCGCCAGCAGCCAAACTTCGACAGGGTTAGGGGCCAACGTCCTGACTTTC.

This clonotype occurred a few times. The chain joins TRBV6-9 to TRBJ1-5; TRBD1 matches 10 bases. CDR1 MNHGY and CDR2 SVAAGI come from the germline V gene. With 2 bases clipped from V and 4 bases from J, the junction kept 2 bases outside the gene matches. This CDR3 has 15 residues. This CDR3 is CASSYGTGDNQPQHF. CDR3 nucleotide sequence: TGTGCCAGCAGTTATGGGACAGGGGATAATCAGCCCCAGCATTTT.

The J gene is TRBJ2-7, the V gene TRBV11-2; D remains ambiguous. The CDR3 is made up of 15 amino acids. The V end was cut by 1 base, the J end by 3 bases, with 13 bases between. The germline V gene encodes CDR1 SGHAT and CDR2 FQNNGV. CDR3 sequence: CASSLGHPIDYEQYF. The CDR3 bases are TGTGCCAGCAGCTTAGGACATCCTATTGACTACGAGCAGTACTTC.

This clonotype has just a few counts. The chain is built from TRBV24-1 and TRBJ1-5, with D possibly TRBD1 on 5 matching bases. Germline-derived CDR1 and CDR2 are KGHDR and SFDVKD. V dropped 9 bases and J dropped 7 bases, with 18 bases sitting between them. The CDR3 is 14 residues long. CDR3 DNA: TGTGCCACCTCTGGGGCAGGAGCGTACCAGCCCCAGCATTTT. As protein: CATSGAGAYQPQHF.

The chain recombines TRBV12-5 with TRBJ2-1; a possible D gene is TRBD1 (6 bases). The ends were cut back, 8 bases at V and 8 bases at J, with 16 bases in the middle. Germline V lookup: CDR1 LGHNT, CDR2 FRNRAP. The CDR3 contains 13 residues. CDR3 DNA sequence: TGTGCTAGTTCAGGGACACTCGGAGATGAGCAGTTCTTC. Translating it yields CASSGTLGDEQFF.

This clonotype was detected only a few times. The chain links TRBV4-3 to TRBJ2-1, with D possibly matching TRBD2 (6 bases). V was pared by 2 bases and J by 5 bases, with 16 bases between. From germline, CDR1 is LGHNA and CDR2 YSLEER. The CDR3 length is 16 residues. CDR3 sequence (DNA): TGCGCCAGCAGCCAATTTACCGGGACTTACAACAATGAGCAGTTCTTC. Residues: CASSQFTGTYNNEQFF.

This clonotype has a count of ten or more. The chain is built from TRBV19 and TRBJ1-2; no clear D gene. The CDR3 length is 13 residues. From germline, CDR1 is LNHDA and CDR2 SQIVND (reference sequence). V was trimmed by 6 bases and J by 0 bases, leaving 8 bases between them. CDR3 DNA sequence: TGTGCCAGTAGCCTTACAGCTAACTATGGCTACACCTTC. Translation: CASSLTANYGYTF.

The rearrangement links TRBV10-3 to TRBJ2-7, with D maybe TRBD1 (7 bases). Per germline, CDR1 ENHRY and CDR2 SYGVKD. The CDR3 spans 14 residues. Trimming removed 3 bases from V and 8 bases from J, with 17 bases in between. The CDR3 is CAISDGTAGVKQYF. The CDR3, as DNA: TGTGCCATCAGTGATGGGACAGCGGGCGTCAAGCAGTACTTC.

This clonotype was observed a handful of times. The rearrangement joins TRBV19 to TRBJ1-2; D is uncertain. This CDR3 is built from 13 residues. Trimming removed 1 base from V and 4 bases from J, with 7 bases in between. Germline CDR1 reads LNHDA; CDR2 reads SQIVND (reference sequence). The CDR3 coding sequence is TGTGCCAGTAGTATAGGCCGGAGCTATGGCTACACCTTC. Translated: CASSIGRSYGYTF. Based on the CDR3 plus reference TRBV19 and TRBJ1-2, the full variable domain is DGGITQSPKYLFRKEGQNVTLSCEQNLNHDAMYWYRQDPGQGLRLIYYSQIVNDFQKGDIAEGYSVSREKKESFPLTVTSAQKNPTAFYLCASSIGRSYGYTFGSGTRLTVV.

There are a few counts of this clonotype. This chain uses TRBV7-2 with TRBJ2-3; D is uncertain. Germline CDR1 reads SGHTA; CDR2 reads FQGNSA. This CDR3 region has 17 residues. V dropped 0 bases and J dropped 0 bases, with 13 bases sitting between them. CDR3 bases: TGTGCCAGCAGCTTAGCGAGTTGGGATCTCAGCACAGATACGCAGTATTTT. Its protein is CASSLASWDLSTDTQYF.

The chain uses TRBV7-9 and TRBJ2-7, with TRBD2 matching 10 bases. Germline V gives CDR1 SEHNR, CDR2 FQNEAQ (reference sequence). V gave up 6 bases and J gave up 2 bases; unmatched junction bases: 4. The CDR3 extends over 14 amino acids. The CDR3 reads CASSLSGGAYEQYF. CDR3 nucleotide sequence: TGTGCCAGCAGTCTCAGCGGGGGGGCCTACGAGCAGTACTTC.

The sample holds a few counts of this clonotype. The chain employs TRBV20-1 and TRBJ1-5; D is perhaps TRBD1 (6 bases). Trimming shortened V by 4 bases and J by 5 bases, and 9 bases separated the two germline ends. The CDR3 has 12 residues. Germline V gene data show CDR1 as DFQATT and CDR2 as SNEGSKA (reference sequence). The CDR3 coding sequence is TGCAGTGCTAACAGGGATCATCAGCCCCAGCATTTT. Its protein is CSANRDHQPQHF.

This clonotype was found a few times. This chain connects TRBV28 to TRBJ1-3; TRBD1 matches 9 bases. Germline-derived CDR1 and CDR2 are MDHEN and SYDVKM. The CDR3 consists of 17 residues. Germline trimming cut 3 bases from V and 3 bases from J; bases unmatched to any gene: 9. CDR3 sequence (DNA): TGTGCCAGCAGTTTCAGTAGGACAGGGGCGAGTGGAAACACCATATATTTT. This sequence encodes CASSFSRTGASGNTIYF.

This clonotype occurred a few times. The rearrangement uses TRBV20-1 and TRBJ1-1, with D maybe TRBD1 (5 bases). Trimming took off 2 bases at V and 1 base at J, with 11 bases between the two ends. The V gene's germline CDR1 is DFQATT and CDR2 SNEGSKA (reference sequence). This CDR3 has 14 residues. The DNA for the CDR3 is TGCAGTGCTAGACGAGCCGACAGGAACACTGAAGCTTTCTTT. As protein: CSARRADRNTEAFF.

The chain links TRBV6-5 to TRBJ2-2; D is unclear. Germline V gene data show CDR1 as MNHEY and CDR2 as SVGAGI. V was cut by 5 bases and J by 5 bases, with 15 bases left in between. The CDR3 is made up of 15 amino acids. CDR3: CASSKKTSWTGELFF. CDR3 bases: TGTGCCAGCAGTAAGAAGACATCGTGGACCGGGGAGCTGTTTTTT.

This clonotype was seen a few times. This chain uses TRBV19 with TRBJ1-5; 7 positions match TRBD1. Germline V lookup: CDR1 LNHDA, CDR2 SQIVND (reference sequence). J lost 0 bases, V lost 5 bases, and 4 bases had no gene match. The CDR3 covers 15 residues. In DNA, the CDR3 is TGTGCCAGTAGTGCCAGACAGGGTAGCAATCAGCCCCAGCATTTT. This translates into CASSARQGSNQPQHF. The variable domain in full, with the rest retrieved from reference TRBV19 and TRBJ1-5, is DGGITQSPKYLFRKEGQNVTLSCEQNLNHDAMYWYRQDPGQGLRLIYYSQIVNDFQKGDIAEGYSVSREKKESFPLTVTSAQKNPTAFYLCASSARQGSNQPQHFGDGTRLSIL.

This clonotype has just a few counts. An end of the junction does not agree with germline; a read error may underlie this. The gene calls are TRBV7-7 and TRBJ2-5; D gene uncertain. Germline V lookup: CDR1 SSHAT, CDR2 FNYEAQ (reference sequence). This CDR3 comprises 14 residues. CDR3 region: CASSSRPLEETQYF. CDR3 in DNA: TGTGCTAGCAGCTCCAGACCATTGGAAGAGACCCAGTACTTC.

There are a few counts of this clonotype. V and J are TRBV20-1 and TRBJ1-1; D is uncertain. There are 12 residues in the CDR3. The V end was cut by 6 bases, the J end by 6 bases, with 14 bases between. The germline V gene encodes CDR1 DFQATT and CDR2 SNEGSKA (reference sequence). The CDR3 spells CSAKPWVAEAFF. CDR3 nucleotide sequence: TGCAGTGCGAAGCCGTGGGTCGCTGAAGCTTTCTTT.

This chain links TRBV20-1 with TRBJ2-3; D unresolved. The germline V gene has CDR1 DFQATT and CDR2 SNEGSKA (reference sequence). The CDR3 totals 12 residues. V was pared by 3 bases and J by 2 bases, with 6 bases between. The CDR3 reads CSASPSTDTQYF. The CDR3 nucleotides are TGCAGTGCTAGTCCCTCCACAGATACGCAGTATTTT.

This clonotype occurred a few times. The chain carries TRBV27 and TRBJ2-3; D perhaps matches TRBD1 (6 bases). This CDR3 has 15 residues. Germline-derived CDR1 and CDR2 are MNHEY and SMNVEV (reference sequence). V gave up 5 bases and J gave up 2 bases, with 14 bases separating them. CDR3 amino acids: CASSGLQGYTDTQYF. DNA of the CDR3: TGTGCCAGCAGTGGGCTACAGGGTTACACAGATACGCAGTATTTT.